The rows below give T cell receptor beta chains drawn from one sample of a study of T-cell reconstitution after alpha-beta-depleted transplantation in children. TCRdb passed the PCR reads through MiXCR, listing each CDR3 protein once. The repertoire holds roughly 500,000 distinct CDR3 sequences, with over 9.5% as singletons. The material was PBMCs, obtained before TCRalphabeta/CD19-depleted stem cell transplant. These receptors originate from a child younger than 10 with inherited bone marrow failure, due to receive a stem cell transplant. Both conserved end residues are part of each CDR3. D genes are given only for firm matches. Only part of the rows carry a size: once, few, many, or a class if the clone is expanded.

>TRBJ1-1|.|TRBV10-3|many
TGTGCCATCGACGCGGGGGGCCCCGGCACTGAAGCTTTCTTT
CAIDAGGPGTEAFF
>TRBJ1-2|.|TRBV6-5|.
TGTGCCAGCAGTTACGGGGAAGGGTTCTATGGCTACACCTTC
CASSYGEGFYGYTF
>TRBJ2-7|TRBD2|TRBV2|.
TGTGCCAGCAGTGAAATCGAGGGAGGGATCTACGAGCAGTACTTC
CASSEIEGGIYEQYF
>TRBJ1-2|.|TRBV11-2|few
TGTGCCAGCAGACCTAACCAGGGCGGTGGCTACACCTTC
CASRPNQGGGYTF
>TRBJ2-7|.|TRBV4-3|.
TGCGCCAGCAGCCAAGATCCCGTGAACTCCTACGAGCAGTACTTC
CASSQDPVNSYEQYF
>TRBJ2-7|TRBD2|TRBV10-3|many
TGTGCCATCAGTGAGTCGTCCCCCGAGCGGGAGAACAACGAGCAGTACTTC
CAISESSPERENNEQYF
>TRBJ2-1|.|TRBV7-9|many
TGTGCCAGCAGCGTTCGCCAGGGACATGAGCAGTTCTTC
CASSVRQGHEQFF
>TRBJ2-2|.|TRBV7-1|few
TGTGCCAGCAGCTCAGGAGGGACACCCGGGGAGCTGTTTTTT
CASSSGGTPGELFF
>TRBJ2-2|.|TRBV5-1|few
TGCGCCAGCAGCTTGGGGGACATCCACGCCGGGGAGCTGTTTTTT
CASSLGDIHAGELFF
>TRBJ2-1|TRBD2|TRBV29-1|many
TGCAGCGCCCAGGGGGGACTAGCCGACAATGAGCAGTTCTTC
CSAQGGLADNEQFF
>TRBJ2-1|.|TRBV6-2/TRBV6-3|many
TGTGCCAGCAGTTTTCGAACCTACAATGAGCAGTTCTTC
CASSFRTYNEQFF
>TRBJ2-1|.|TRBV15|many
TGTGCCACCAGCAGAGACCCCGGGACTCACAATGAGCAGTTCTTC
CATSRDPGTHNEQFF
>TRBJ2-7|.|TRBV11-2|many
TGTGCCAGCAGCTTAGATCCTCGGGGAGGAGGCCCCTACGAGCAGTACTTC
CASSLDPRGGGPYEQYF
>TRBJ2-1|TRBD2|TRBV5-4|many
TGTGCCAGCAGCTTGTGGCGGGAGAAGCCATCGGATGAGCAGTTCTTC
CASSLWREKPSDEQFF
>TRBJ2-1|TRBD1|TRBV19|many
TGTGCCAGTAGAGAACAGGGGGCCTTTAATGAGCAGTTCTTC
CASREQGAFNEQFF
>TRBJ1-1|TRBD1|TRBV10-3|.
TGTGCCATCAGTGGACAGGGGAGCACTGAAGCTTTCTTT
CAISGQGSTEAFF
>TRBJ1-6|.|TRBV20-1|few
TGCAGTGCTAGGGCACCCGGTGATTCACCCCTCCACTTT
CSARAPGDSPLHF
>TRBJ2-1|.|TRBV7-2|many
TGTGCCAGCAGCTTAAGGGGGCGGGGGGCTTACAATGAGCAGTTCTTC
CASSLRGRGAYNEQFF
>TRBJ2-2|.|TRBV25-1|many
TGTGCCAGCAGTGAAGGGGCCAAGGGCACCGGGGAGCTGTTTTTT
CASSEGAKGTGELFF
>TRBJ2-7|TRBD1|TRBV27|many
TGTGCCAGCAGTTTCGGGACAGGGACGTTTTGGGAGCAGTACTTC
CASSFGTGTFWEQYF
>TRBJ2-1|.|TRBV3-1|many
TGTGCCAGCAGCCACGGGACAAATTCCTACAATGAGCAGTTCTTC
CASSHGTNSYNEQFF
>TRBJ2-2|.|TRBV4-3|many
TGCGCCAGCAGCCAGTCTAGACTAGGAGGGATCAGGGAGCTGTTTTTT
CASSQSRLGGIRELFF
>TRBJ1-2|.|TRBV4-3|many
TGCGCCAGCAGCCAAGATTCGTCCGGGGTTAACTATGGCTACACCTTC
CASSQDSSGVNYGYTF
>TRBJ2-7|.|TRBV20-1|many
TGCAGTGCTTCCGGGACCCATCGGGGGATCTACGAGCAGTACTTC
CSASGTHRGIYEQYF
>TRBJ2-5|TRBD1|TRBV28|many
TGTGCCAGCAGGGGGACAGGACAAGAGACCCAGTACTTC
CASRGTGQETQYF
>TRBJ2-2|TRBD2|TRBV20-1|many
TGCAGTGCTAGACTAGCGGGCTACACCGGGGAGCTGTTTTTT
CSARLAGYTGELFF
>TRBJ2-7|TRBD1|TRBV7-9|few
TGTGCCAGCAGCTCTAAAATAACAGGGGAACCTCACTACGAGCAGTACTTC
CASSSKITGEPHYEQYF
>TRBJ2-3|TRBD2|TRBV29-1|many
TGCAGCGTTGATACAGCGGGGGGCACAGATACGCAGTATTTT
CSVDTAGGTDTQYF
>TRBJ2-6|.|TRBV9|many
TGTGCCAGCAGCGTATCTCCTCTGAGGGGGGCTGGTGGGGCCAACGTCCTGACTTTC
CASSVSPLRGAGGANVLTF
>TRBJ2-4|.|TRBV2|many
TGTGCCAGCAGAGGGGAACAAGCGGCGCACATTCAGTACTTC
CASRGEQAAHIQYF
>TRBJ2-2|.|TRBV27|many
TGTGCCAGCAGTTTGTCCCAGAACACCGGGGAGCTGTTTTTT
CASSLSQNTGELFF
>TRBJ2-3|TRBD2|TRBV29-1|many
TGCAGCGTTGAAGCCAGGACAGTCATAGCGGGAAGGGAGCAGTATTTT
CSVEARTVIAGREQYF
>TRBJ2-1|.|TRBV7-9|few
TGTGCCAGCAGGCCAGGGGGGGAAAATGAGCAGTTCTTC
CASRPGGENEQFF
>TRBJ1-1|.|TRBV20-1|many
TGCAGTGCTAGAGCTTGGCCCCTAAACACTGAAGCTTTCTTT
CSARAWPLNTEAFF
>TRBJ2-4|TRBD1|TRBV12-3/TRBV12-4|many
TGTGCCAGCAGTCTAGGACAGGGGTTAGCCAAAAACATTCAGTACTTC
CASSLGQGLAKNIQYF